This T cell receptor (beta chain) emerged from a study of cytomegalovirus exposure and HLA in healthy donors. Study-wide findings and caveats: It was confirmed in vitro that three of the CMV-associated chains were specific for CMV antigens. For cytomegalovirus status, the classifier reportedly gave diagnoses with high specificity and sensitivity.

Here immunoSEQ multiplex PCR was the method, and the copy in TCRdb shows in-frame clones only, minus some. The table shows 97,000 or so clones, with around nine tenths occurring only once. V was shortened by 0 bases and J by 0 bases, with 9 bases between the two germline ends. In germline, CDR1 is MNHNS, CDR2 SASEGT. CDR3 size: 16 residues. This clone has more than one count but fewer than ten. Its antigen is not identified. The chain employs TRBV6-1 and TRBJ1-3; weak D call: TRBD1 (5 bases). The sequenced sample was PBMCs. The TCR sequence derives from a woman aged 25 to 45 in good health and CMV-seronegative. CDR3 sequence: CASSEAGQGSGNTIYF. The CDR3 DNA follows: TGTGCCAGCAGTGAAGCGGGTCAGGGCTCTGGAAACACCATATATTTT.